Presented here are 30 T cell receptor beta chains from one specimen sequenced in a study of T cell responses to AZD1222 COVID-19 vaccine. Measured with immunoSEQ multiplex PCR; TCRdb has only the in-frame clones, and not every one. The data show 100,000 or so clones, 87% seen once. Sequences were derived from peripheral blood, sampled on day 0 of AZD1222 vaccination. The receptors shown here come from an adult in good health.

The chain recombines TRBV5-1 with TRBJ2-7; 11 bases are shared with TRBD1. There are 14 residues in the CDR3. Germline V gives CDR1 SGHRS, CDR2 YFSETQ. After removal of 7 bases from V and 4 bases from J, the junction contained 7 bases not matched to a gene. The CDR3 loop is CASGGGTGGYEQYF. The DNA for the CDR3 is TGCGCCAGCGGCGGAGGGACAGGGGGGTACGAGCAGTACTTC.

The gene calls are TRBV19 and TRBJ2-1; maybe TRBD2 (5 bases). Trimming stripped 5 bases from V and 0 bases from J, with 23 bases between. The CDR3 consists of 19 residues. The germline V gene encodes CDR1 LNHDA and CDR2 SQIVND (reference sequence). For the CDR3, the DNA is TGTGCCAGTAGTTCACCTCTTGGGATGACTAACTACTCCTACAATGAGCAGTTCTTC. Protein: CASSSPLGMTNYSYNEQFF. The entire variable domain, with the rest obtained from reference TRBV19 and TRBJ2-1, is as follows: DGGITQSPKYLFRKEGQNVTLSCEQNLNHDAMYWYRQDPGQGLRLIYYSQIVNDFQKGDIAEGYSVSREKKESFPLTVTSAQKNPTAFYLCASSSPLGMTNYSYNEQFFGPGTRLTVL.

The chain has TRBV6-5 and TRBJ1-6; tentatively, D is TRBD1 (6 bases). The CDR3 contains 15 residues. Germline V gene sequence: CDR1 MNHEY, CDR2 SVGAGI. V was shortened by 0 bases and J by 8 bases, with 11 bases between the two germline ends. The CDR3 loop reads CASSYSSGADSPLHF. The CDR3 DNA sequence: TGTGCCAGCAGTTACTCGTCAGGGGCTGATTCACCCCTCCACTTT.

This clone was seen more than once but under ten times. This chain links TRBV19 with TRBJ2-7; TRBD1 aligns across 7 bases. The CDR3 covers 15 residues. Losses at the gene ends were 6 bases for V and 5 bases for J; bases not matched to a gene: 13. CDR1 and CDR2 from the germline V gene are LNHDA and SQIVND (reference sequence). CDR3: CASRGKGAYRDEQYF. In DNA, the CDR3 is TGTGCCAGTAGAGGAAAGGGGGCTTATCGGGACGAGCAGTACTTC.

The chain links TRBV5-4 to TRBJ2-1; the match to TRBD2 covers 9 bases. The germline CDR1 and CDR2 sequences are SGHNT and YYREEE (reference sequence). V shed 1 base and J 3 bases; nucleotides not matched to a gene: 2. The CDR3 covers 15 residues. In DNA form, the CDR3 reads TGTGCCAGCAGCTTGCGACTAGCGGACTACAATGAGCAGTTCTTC. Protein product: CASSLRLADYNEQFF. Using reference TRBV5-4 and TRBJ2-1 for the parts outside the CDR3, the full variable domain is ETGVTQSPTHLIKTRGQQVTLRCSSQSGHNTVSWYQQALGQGPQFIFQYYREEENGRGNFPPRFSGLQFPNYSSELNVNALELDDSALYLCASSLRLADYNEQFFGPGTRLTVL.

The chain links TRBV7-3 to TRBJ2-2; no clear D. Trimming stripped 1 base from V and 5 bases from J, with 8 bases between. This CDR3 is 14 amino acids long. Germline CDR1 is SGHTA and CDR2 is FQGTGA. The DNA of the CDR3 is TGTGCCAGCAGCTTAAATGGTGGGACCGGGGAGCTGTTTTTT. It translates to CASSLNGGTGELFF.

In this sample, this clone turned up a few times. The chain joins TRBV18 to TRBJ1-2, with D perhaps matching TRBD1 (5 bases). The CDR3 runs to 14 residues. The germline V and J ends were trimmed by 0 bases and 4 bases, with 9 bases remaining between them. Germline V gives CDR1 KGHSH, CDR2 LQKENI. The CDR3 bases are TGTGCCAGCTCACCACCGTCAGGGTTCTATGGCTACACCTTC. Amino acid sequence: CASSPPSGFYGYTF.

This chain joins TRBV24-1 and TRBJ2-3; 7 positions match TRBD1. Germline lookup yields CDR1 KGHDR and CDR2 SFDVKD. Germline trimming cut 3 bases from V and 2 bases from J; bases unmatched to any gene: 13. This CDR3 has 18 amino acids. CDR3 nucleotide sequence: TGTGCCACCAGTGATATGACGACAGGGAGAGGATACACAGATACGCAGTATTTT. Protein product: CATSDMTTGRGYTDTQYF.

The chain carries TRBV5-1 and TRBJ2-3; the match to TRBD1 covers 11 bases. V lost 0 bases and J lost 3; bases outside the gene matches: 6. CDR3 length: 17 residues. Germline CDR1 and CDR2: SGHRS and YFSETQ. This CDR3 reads CASSLGVGTGGTDTQYF. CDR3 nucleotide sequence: TGCGCCAGCAGCTTGGGAGTAGGGACAGGGGGAACAGATACGCAGTATTTT.

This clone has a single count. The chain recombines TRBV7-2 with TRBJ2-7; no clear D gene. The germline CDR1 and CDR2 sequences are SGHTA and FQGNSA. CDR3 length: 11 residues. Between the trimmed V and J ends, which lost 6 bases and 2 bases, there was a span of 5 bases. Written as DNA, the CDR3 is TGTGCCAGCAGTCGGACCTACGAGCAGTACTTC. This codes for CASSRTYEQYF.

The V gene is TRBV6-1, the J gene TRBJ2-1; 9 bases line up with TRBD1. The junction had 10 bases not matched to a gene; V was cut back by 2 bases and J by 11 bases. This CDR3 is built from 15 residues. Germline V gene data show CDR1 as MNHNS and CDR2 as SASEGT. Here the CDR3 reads CASSELRTGANQQFF. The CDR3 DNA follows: TGTGCCAGCAGTGAACTAAGGACAGGGGCGAACCAGCAGTTCTTC.

As DNA, the CDR3 is TGCGCCAGCAGCCAAGACTGGCAAGGGGCGAATGAAAAACTGTTTTTT. It translates to CASSQDWQGANEKLFF. The chain recombines TRBV4-3 with TRBJ1-4, with a weak D call TRBD1 (5 bases). CDR3 length: 16 residues. Trimming cost V 0 bases and J 5 bases, with 13 bases left between them. Germline values: CDR1 LGHNA, CDR2 YSLEER.

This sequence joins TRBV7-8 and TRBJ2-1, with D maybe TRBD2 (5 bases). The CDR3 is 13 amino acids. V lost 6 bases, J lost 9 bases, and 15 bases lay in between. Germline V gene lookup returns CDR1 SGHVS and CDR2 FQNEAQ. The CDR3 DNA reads TGTGCCAGCAGAGGGAGCTTAGAGGGTGAGCAGTTCTTC. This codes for CASRGSLEGEQFF. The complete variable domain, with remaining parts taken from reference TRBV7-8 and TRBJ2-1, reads GAGVSQSPRYKVAKRGQDVALRCDPISGHVSLFWYQQALGQGPEFLTYFQNEAQLDKSGLPSDRFFAERPEGSVSTLKIQRTQQEDSAVYLCASRGSLEGEQFFGPGTRLTVL.

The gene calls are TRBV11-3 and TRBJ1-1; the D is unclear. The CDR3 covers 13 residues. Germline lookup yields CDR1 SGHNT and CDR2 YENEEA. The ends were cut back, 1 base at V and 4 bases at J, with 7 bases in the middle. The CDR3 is CASSLVGSTEAFF. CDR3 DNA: TGTGCCAGCAGCTTAGTGGGGAGCACTGAAGCTTTCTTT.

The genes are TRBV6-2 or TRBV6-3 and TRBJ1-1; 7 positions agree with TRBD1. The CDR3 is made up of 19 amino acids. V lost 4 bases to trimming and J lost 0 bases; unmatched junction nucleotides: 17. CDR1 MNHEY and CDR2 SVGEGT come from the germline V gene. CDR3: CASSSTARGQYRMNTEAFF. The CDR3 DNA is TGTGCCAGCAGTTCCACCGCCCGGGGACAGTATCGAATGAACACTGAAGCTTTCTTT.

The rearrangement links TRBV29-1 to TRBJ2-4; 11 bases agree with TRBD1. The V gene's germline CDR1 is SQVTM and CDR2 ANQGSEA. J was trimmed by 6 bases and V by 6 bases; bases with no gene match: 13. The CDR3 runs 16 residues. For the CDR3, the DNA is TGCAGCGTCGTAAACCCCGGGACAGGGGGGATAAACATTCAGTACTTC. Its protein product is CSVVNPGTGGINIQYF.

CDR3 sequence reads: CASSISVSSNQPQHF. CDR3 DNA sequence: TGTGCCAGTAGTATTTCAGTTAGCAGCAATCAGCCCCAGCATTTT. This rearrangement joins TRBV19 to TRBJ1-5; D not certain. CDR3 length equals 15 residues. Germline CDR1 reads LNHDA; CDR2 reads SQIVND (reference sequence). V gave up 3 bases and J gave up 1 base, with 10 bases separating them.

CDR3 nucleotides: TGTGCCACCCCAAAAGATCCTGGGGCCAACGTCCTGACTTTC. Protein sequence: CATPKDPGANVLTF. The chain recombines TRBV6-5 with TRBJ2-6; D remains unclear. Trimming took off 10 bases at V and 2 bases at J, with 12 bases between the two ends. The germline gives CDR1 MNHEY, CDR2 SVGAGI. The CDR3 is 14 residues long.

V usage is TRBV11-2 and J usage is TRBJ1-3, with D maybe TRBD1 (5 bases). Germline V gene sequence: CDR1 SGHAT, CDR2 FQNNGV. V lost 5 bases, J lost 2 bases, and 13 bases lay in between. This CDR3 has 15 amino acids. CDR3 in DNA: TGTGCCAGCAGCAGATCTCCGGGACCTGGAAACACCATATATTTT. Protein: CASSRSPGPGNTIYF.

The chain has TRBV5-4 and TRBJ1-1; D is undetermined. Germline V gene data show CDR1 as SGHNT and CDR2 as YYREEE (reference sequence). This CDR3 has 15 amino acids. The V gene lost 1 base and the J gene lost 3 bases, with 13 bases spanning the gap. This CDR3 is CASSLSVSPDTEAFF. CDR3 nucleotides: TGTGCCAGCAGCTTGTCAGTTTCGCCGGACACTGAAGCTTTCTTT.

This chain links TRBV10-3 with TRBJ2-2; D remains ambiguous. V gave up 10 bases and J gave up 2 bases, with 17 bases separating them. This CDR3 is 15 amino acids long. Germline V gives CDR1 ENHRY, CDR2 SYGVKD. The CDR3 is CATSHVPENTGELFF. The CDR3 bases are TGTGCCACTAGTCATGTACCGGAAAACACCGGGGAGCTGTTTTTT.

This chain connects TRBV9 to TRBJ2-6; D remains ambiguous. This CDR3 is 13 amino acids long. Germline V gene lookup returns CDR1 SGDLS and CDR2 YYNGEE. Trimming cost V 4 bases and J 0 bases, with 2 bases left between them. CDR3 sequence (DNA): TGTGCCAGCAGCCCCTCTGGGGCCAACGTCCTGACTTTC. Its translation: CASSPSGANVLTF.

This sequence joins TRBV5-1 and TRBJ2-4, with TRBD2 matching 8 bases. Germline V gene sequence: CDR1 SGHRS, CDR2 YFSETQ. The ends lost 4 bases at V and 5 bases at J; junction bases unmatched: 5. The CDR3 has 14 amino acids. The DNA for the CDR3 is TGCGCCAGCAGCCCCAGCGGGGGAGAAAACATTCAGTACTTC. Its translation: CASSPSGGENIQYF. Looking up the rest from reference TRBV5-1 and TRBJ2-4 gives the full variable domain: KAGVTQTPRYLIKTRGQQVTLSCSPISGHRSVSWYQQTPGQGLQFLFEYFSETQRNKGNFPGRFSGRQFSNSRSEMNVSTLELGDSALYLCASSPSGGENIQYFGAGTRLSVL.

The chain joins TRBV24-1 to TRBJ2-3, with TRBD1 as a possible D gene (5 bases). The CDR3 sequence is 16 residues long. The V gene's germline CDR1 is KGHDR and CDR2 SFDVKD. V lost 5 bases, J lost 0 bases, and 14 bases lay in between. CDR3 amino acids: CATSATGQGSTDTQYF. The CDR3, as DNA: TGTGCCACCAGTGCCACCGGGCAGGGAAGCACAGATACGCAGTATTTT.

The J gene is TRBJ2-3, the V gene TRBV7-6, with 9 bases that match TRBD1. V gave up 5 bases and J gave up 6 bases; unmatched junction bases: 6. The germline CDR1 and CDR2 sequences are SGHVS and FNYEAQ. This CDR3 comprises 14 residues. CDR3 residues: CASSPGQGTDTQYF. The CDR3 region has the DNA TGTGCCAGCAGCCCAGGACAGGGGACGGATACGCAGTATTTT.

In DNA form, the CDR3 reads TGTGCCAGCAGTTCGAATGGCTACACCTTC. It codes for CASSSNGYTF. The chain is built from TRBV6-2 or TRBV6-3 and TRBJ1-2, with D uncertain. CDR3 length: 10 residues. The germline V gene encodes CDR1 MNHEY and CDR2 SVGEGT. V was trimmed by 4 bases and J by 6 bases, leaving 3 bases between them.

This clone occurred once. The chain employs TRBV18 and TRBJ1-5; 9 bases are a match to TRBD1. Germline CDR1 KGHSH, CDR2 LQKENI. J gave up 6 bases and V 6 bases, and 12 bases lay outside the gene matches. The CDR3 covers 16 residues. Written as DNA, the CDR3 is TGTGCCAGCTCGCTTTCGCCCGGGACAGGGAGTCAGCCCCAGCATTTT. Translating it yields CASSLSPGTGSQPQHF.

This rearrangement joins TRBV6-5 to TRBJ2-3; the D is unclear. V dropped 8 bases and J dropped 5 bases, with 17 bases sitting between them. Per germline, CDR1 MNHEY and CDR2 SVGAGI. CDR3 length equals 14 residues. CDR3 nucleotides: TGTGCCAGCTCGGATAGTCTGGTGGGAGATACGCAGTATTTT. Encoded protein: CASSDSLVGDTQYF.

The CDR3 coding sequence is TGTGCCGGCCGAAGCCCCACCGGGGAGCTGTTTTTT. This translates into CAGRSPTGELFF. V gene TRBV6-5 combines with J gene TRBJ2-2, with D unclear. The length of the CDR3 is 12 residues. Between the trimmed V and J ends, which lost 11 bases and 4 bases, there was a span of 11 bases. CDR1 MNHEY and CDR2 SVGAGI come from the germline V gene.

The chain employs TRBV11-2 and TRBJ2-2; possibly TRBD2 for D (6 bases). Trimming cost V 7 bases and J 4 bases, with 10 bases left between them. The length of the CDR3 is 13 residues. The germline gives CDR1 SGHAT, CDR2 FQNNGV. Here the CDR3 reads CASTLGGTGELFF. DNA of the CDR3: TGTGCCAGCACCCTGGGGGGCACCGGGGAGCTGTTTTTT.